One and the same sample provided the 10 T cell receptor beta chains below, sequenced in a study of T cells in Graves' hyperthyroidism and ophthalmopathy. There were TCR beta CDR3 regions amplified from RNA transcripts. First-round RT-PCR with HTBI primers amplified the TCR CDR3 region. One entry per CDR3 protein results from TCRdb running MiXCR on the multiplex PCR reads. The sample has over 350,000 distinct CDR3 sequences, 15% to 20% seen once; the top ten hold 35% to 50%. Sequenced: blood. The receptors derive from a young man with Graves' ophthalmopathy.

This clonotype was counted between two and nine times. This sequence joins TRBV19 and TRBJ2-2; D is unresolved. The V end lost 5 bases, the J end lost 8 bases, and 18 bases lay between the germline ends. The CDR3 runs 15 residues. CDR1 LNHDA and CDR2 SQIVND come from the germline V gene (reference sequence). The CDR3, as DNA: TGTGCCAGTAGTTCTCCTGAACCCGGCAGAGGGGAGCTGTTTTTT. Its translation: CASSSPEPGRGELFF.

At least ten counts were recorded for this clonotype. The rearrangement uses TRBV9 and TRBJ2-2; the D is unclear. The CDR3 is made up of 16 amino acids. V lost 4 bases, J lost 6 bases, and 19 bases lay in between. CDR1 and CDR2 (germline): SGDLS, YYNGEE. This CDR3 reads CASSSSSIQVPGELFF. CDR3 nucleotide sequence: TGTGCCAGCAGCTCTTCAAGCATCCAGGTTCCCGGGGAGCTGTTTTTT.

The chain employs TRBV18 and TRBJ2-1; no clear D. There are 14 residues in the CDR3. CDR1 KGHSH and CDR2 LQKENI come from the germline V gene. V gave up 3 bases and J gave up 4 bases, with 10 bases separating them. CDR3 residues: CASSPLGDYNEQFF. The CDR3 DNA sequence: TGTGCCAGCTCACCGCTTGGGGATTACAATGAGCAGTTCTTC.

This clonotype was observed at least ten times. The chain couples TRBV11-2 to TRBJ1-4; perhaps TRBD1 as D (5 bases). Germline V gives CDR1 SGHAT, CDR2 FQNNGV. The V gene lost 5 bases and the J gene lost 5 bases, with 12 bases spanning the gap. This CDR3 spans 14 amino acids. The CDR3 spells CASSPGRSNEKLFF. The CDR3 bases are TGTGCCAGCAGCCCGGGACGGTCAAATGAAAAACTGTTTTTT.

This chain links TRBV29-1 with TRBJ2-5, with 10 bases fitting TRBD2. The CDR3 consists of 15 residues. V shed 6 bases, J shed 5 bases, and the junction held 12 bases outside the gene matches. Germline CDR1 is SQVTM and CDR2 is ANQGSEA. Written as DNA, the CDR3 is TGCAGCGTGGGCCAGCGGGGGGGAGAGTTGGAGACCCAGTACTTC. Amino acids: CSVGQRGGELETQYF.

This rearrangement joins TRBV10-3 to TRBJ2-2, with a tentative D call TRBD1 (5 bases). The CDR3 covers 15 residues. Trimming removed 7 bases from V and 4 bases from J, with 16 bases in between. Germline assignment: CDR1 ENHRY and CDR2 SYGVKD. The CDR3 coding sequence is TGTGCCATCAAGGCTCGGCCCCAGGGCACCGGGGAGCTGTTTTTT. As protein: CAIKARPQGTGELFF.

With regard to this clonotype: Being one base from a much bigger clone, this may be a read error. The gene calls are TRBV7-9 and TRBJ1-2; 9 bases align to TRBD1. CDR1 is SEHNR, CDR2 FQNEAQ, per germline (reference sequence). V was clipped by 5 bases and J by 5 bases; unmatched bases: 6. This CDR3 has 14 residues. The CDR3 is CASSRDRATYGYTF. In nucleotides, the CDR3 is TGTGCCAGCAGCCGGGACAGGGCTACGTATGGCTACACCTTC.

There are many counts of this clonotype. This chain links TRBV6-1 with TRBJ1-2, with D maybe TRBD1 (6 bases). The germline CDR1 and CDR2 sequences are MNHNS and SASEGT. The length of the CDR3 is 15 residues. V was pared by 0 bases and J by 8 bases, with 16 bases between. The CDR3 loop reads CASSEAWTVSGGYTF. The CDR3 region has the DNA TGTGCCAGCAGTGAAGCGTGGACAGTAAGTGGAGGCTACACCTTC.

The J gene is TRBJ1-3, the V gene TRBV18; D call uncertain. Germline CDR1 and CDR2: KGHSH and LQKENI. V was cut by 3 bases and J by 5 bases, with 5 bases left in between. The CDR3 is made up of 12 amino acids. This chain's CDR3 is CASSPNRNTIYF. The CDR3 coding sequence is TGTGCCAGCTCACCTAACAGAAACACCATATATTTT.

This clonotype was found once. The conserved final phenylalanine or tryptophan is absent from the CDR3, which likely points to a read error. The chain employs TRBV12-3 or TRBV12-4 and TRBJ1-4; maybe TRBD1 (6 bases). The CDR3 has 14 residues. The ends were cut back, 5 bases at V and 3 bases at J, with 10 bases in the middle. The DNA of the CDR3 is TGTGCCAGCAGTCCGACAGGCCCTAATGAAAAACTGTTTTCT. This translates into CASSPTGPNEKLFS.